The 4 T cell receptor beta chains below come from one sample, sequenced in a study of T cells in Graves' hyperthyroidism and ophthalmopathy. TCR beta CDR3 regions were amplified from RNA. Initially, a first-round RT-PCR of the TCR CDR3 employed the HTBI primer set. MiXCR was run by TCRdb on the multiplex PCR reads, yielding one entry per CDR3 protein. The repertoire includes more than 350,000 distinct CDR3 sequences, 14% to 15% of them detected once, and about 31% sits in the top ten. The sequenced sample consisted of blood. These receptors were obtained from a woman aged 25-40 years with Graves' hyperthyroidism.

This clonotype was seen ten or more times. J is TRBJ2-7 and V is TRBV18; D not certain. V lost 0 bases, J lost 7 bases, and 13 bases lay in between. This CDR3 has 14 residues. In germline, CDR1 is KGHSH, CDR2 LQKENI. The CDR3 sequence: CASSPPVRASEQYF. The CDR3 DNA sequence: TGTGCCAGCTCACCACCGGTTCGAGCAAGTGAGCAGTACTTC. Full variable domain (remainder filled in from reference TRBV18 and TRBJ2-7): NAGVMQNPRHLVRRRGQEARLRCSPMKGHSHVYWYRQLPEEGLKFMVYLQKENIIDESGMPKERFSAEFPKEGPSILRIQQVVRGDSAAYFCASSPPVRASEQYFGPGTRLTVT.

This clonotype has ten or more counts. The rearrangement uses TRBV6-1 and TRBJ2-7; possible D gene TRBD1, 6 bases. The V end was cut by 1 base, the J end by 3 bases, with 19 bases between. CDR1 is MNHNS, CDR2 SASEGT, per germline. The CDR3 contains 17 residues. CDR3 amino acids: CASSEDGLDRVNYEQYF. The CDR3 bases are TGTGCCAGCAGTGAAGATGGCTTGGACAGAGTAAACTACGAGCAGTACTTC.

The chain couples TRBV19 to TRBJ2-7; D possibly corresponds to TRBD1 (6 bases). V gave up 5 bases and J gave up 1 base, with 12 bases separating them. Germline CDR1 reads LNHDA; CDR2 reads SQIVND (reference sequence). CDR3 length: 14 residues. The CDR3 sequence: CASSARQASYEQYF. The CDR3 region has the DNA TGTGCCAGTAGTGCTCGACAGGCGTCCTACGAGCAGTACTTC.

The chain has TRBV29-1 and TRBJ2-2; 14 nucleotides agree with TRBD2. Trimming cost V 7 bases and J 1 base; bases outside gene matches: 8. The CDR3 contains 17 residues. Germline V gene sequence: CDR1 SQVTM, CDR2 ANQGSEA. DNA of the CDR3: TGCAGCGGGCAGGGTGGACTAGCGGGAGGGAACACCGGGGAGCTGTTTTTT. This sequence encodes CSGQGGLAGGNTGELFF.